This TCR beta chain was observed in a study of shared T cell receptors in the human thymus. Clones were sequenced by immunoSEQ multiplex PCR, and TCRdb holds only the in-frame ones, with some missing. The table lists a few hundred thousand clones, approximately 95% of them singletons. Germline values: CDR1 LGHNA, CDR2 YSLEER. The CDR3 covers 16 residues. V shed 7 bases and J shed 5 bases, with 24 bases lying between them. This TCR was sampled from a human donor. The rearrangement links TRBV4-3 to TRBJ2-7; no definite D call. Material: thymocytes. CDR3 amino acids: CASTHSYSCLSHEQYF. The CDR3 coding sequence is TGCGCCAGCACCCATTCCTACAGCTGTTTAAGCCACGAGCAGTACTTC.